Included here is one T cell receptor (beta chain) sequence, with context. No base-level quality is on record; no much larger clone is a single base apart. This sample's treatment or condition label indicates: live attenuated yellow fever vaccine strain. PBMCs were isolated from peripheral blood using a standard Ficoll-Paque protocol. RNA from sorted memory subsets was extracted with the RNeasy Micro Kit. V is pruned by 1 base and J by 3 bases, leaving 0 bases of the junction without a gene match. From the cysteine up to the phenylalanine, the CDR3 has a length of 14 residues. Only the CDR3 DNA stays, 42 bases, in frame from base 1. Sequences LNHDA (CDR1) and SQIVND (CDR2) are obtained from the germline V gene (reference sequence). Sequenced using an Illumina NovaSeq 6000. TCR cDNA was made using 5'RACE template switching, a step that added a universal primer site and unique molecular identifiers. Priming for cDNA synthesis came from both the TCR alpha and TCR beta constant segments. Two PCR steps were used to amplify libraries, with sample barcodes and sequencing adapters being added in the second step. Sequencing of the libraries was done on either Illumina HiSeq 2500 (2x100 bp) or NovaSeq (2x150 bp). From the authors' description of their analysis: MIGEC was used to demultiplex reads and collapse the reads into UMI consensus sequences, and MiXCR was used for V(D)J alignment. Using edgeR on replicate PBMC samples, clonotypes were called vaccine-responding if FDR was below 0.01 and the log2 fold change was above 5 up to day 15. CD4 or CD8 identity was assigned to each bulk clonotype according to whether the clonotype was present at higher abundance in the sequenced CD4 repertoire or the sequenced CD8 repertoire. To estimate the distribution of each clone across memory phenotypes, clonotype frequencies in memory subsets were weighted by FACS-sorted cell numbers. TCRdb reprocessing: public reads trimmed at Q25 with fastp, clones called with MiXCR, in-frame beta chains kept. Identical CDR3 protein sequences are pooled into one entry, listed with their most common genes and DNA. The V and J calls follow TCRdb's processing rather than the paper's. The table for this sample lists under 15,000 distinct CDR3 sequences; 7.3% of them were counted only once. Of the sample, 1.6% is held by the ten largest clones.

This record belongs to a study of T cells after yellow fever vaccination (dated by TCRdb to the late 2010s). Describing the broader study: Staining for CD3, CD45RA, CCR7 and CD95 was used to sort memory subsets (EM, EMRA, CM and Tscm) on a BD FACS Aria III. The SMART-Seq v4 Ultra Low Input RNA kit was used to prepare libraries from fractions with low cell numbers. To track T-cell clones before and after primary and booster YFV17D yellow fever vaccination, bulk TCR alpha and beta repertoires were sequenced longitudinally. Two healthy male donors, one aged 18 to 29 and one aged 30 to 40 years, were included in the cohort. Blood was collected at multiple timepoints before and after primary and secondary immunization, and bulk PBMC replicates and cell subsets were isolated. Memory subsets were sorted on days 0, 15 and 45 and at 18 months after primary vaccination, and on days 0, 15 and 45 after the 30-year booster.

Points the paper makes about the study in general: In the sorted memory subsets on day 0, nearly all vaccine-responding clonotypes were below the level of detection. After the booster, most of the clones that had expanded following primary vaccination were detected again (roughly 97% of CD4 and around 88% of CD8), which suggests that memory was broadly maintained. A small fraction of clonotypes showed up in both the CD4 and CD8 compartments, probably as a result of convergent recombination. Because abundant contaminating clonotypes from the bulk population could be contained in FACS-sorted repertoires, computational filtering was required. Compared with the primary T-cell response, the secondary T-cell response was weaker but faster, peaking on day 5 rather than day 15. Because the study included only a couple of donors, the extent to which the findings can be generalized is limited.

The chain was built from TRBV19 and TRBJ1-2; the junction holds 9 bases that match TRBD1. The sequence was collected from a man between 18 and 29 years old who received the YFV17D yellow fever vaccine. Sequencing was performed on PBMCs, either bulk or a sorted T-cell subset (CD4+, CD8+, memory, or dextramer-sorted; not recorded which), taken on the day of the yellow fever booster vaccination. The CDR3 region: CASSIGQGDYGYTF. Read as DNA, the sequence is TGTGCCAGTAGTATAGGACAGGGGGACTATGGCTACACCTTC.